This TCR beta chain was documented in a study of blood T cell repertoires in COVID-19. Across the whole study: There were acute and convalescent COVID-19 samples, and they came from the United States, Italy and Spain. Sample material is recorded as cDNA or gDNA derived from T cells, B-cell-depleted T cells, or PBMCs.

How the authors handled the data: Amplifying reference gene primers gave estimates of nucleated cell counts. Generated by immunoSEQ multiplex PCR, the TCRdb table keeps only in-frame clones and is missing some. V, J and clone size are taken as reported in that table, and D and trimming were inferred from the DNA itself. Of about 330,000 clones listed, roughly 88% are singletons. The TCR sequence derives from a woman aged 50 to 60 with active or convalescent COVID-19. Sequenced sample: peripheral blood.

As DNA, the CDR3 is TGTGCCTGGAGGCGACAGAAGAACACTGAAGCTTTCTTT. It codes for CAWRRQKNTEAFF. V gene TRBV30 combines with J gene TRBJ1-1, with a possible D match to TRBD1 (5 bases). This CDR3 is 13 amino acids long. Trimming pared 3 bases from V and 1 base from J, leaving 9 bases between. Germline CDR1 and CDR2: GTSNPN and SVGIG (reference sequence).